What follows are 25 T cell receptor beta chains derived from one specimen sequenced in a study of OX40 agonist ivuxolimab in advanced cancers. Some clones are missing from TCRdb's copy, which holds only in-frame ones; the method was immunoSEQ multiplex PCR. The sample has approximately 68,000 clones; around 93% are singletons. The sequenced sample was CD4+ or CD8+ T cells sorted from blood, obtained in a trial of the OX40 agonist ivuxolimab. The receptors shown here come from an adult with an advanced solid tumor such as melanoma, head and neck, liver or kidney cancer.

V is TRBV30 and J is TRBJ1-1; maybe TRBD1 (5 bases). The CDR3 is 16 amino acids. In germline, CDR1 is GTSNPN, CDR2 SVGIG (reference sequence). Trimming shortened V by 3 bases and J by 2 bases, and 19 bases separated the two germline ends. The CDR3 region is CAWSPGGGMINTEAFF. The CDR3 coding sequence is TGTGCCTGGAGCCCTGGGGGGGGTATGATTAACACTGAAGCTTTCTTT.

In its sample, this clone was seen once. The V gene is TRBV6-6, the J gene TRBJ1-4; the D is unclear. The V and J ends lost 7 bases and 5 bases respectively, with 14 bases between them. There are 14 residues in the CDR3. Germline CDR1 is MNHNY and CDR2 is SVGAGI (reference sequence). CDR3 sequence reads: CASTPDGKNEKLFF. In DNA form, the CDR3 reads TGTGCCAGCACCCCGGACGGGAAAAATGAAAAACTGTTTTTT.

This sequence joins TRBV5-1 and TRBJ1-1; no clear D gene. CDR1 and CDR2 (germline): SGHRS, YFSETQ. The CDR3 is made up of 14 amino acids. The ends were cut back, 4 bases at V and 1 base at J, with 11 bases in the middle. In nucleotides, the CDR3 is TGCGCCAGCAGCCCACGGGCCACGAACACTGAAGCTTTCTTT. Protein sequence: CASSPRATNTEAFF.

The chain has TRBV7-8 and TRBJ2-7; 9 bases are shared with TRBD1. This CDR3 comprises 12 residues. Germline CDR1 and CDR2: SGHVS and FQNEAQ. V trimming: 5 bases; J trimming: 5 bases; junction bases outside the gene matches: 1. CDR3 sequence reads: CASSRDRDEQYF. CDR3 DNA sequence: TGTGCCAGCAGCCGGGACAGGGACGAGCAGTACTTC.

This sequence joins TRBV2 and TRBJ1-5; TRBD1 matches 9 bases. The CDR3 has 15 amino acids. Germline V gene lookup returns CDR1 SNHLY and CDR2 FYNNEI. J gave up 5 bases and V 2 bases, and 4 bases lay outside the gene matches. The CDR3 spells CASSERGQGYQPQHF. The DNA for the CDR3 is TGTGCCAGCAGTGAAAGGGGACAGGGCTATCAGCCCCAGCATTTT.

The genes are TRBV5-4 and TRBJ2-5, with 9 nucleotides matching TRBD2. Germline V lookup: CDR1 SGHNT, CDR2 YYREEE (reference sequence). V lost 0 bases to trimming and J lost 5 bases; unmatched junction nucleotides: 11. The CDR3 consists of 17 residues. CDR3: CASSLGPLAGVEETQYF. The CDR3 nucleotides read TGTGCCAGCAGCTTGGGCCCATTAGCGGGAGTCGAGGAGACCCAGTACTTC.

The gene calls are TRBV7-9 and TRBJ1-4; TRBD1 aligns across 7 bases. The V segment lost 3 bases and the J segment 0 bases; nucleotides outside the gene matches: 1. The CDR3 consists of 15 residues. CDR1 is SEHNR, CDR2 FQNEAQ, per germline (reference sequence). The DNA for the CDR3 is TGTGCCAGCAGCTTGGGACAGCCAACTAATGAAAAACTGTTTTTT. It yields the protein CASSLGQPTNEKLFF.

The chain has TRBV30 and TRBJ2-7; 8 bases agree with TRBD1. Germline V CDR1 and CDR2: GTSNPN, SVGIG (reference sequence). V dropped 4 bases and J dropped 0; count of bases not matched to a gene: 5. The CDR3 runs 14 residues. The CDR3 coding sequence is TGTGCCTGGAATAGACAGGGGAGCTCCTACGAGCAGTACTTC. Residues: CAWNRQGSSYEQYF.

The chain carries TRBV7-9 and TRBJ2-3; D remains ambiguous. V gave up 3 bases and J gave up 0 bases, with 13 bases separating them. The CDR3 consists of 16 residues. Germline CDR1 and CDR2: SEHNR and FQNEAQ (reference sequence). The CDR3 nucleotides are TGTGCCAGCAGCTTCTTAATCCAGCCTAGCACAGATACGCAGTATTTT. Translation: CASSFLIQPSTDTQYF. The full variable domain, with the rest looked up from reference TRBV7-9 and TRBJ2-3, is DTGVSQNPRHKITKRGQNVTFRCDPISEHNRLYWYRQTLGQGPEFLTYFQNEAQLEKSRLLSDRFSAERPKGSFSTLEIQRTEQGDSAMYLCASSFLIQPSTDTQYFGPGTRLTVL.

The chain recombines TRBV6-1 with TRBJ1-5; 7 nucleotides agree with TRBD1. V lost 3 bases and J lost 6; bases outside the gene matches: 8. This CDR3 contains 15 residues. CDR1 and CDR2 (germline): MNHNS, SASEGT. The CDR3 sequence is CASSEGQTKGQPQHF. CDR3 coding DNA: TGTGCCAGCAGTGAGGGACAGACGAAGGGTCAGCCCCAGCATTTT.

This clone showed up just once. This chain's CDR3 is CASSSTPTQETQYF. The CDR3 coding sequence is TGCGCCAGCAGCTCGACACCGACCCAAGAGACCCAGTACTTC. The chain uses TRBV5-1 and TRBJ2-5; no definite D call. Deletions cut 3 bases from V and 1 base from J, with 10 bases between. Germline lookup yields CDR1 SGHRS and CDR2 YFSETQ. The CDR3 runs to 14 residues.

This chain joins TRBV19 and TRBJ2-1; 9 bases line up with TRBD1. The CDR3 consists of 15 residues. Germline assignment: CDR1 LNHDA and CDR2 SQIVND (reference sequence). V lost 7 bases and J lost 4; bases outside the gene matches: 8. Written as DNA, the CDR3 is TGTGCCAGTATCCCGACAGGGGGTGGTTACAATGAGCAGTTCTTC. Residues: CASIPTGGGYNEQFF.

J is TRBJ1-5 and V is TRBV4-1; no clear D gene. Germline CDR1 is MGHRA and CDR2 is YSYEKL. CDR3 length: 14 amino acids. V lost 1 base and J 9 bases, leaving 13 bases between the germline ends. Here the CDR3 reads CASSQVSRFRPQHF. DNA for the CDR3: TGCGCCAGCAGCCAAGTAAGTCGCTTTAGGCCCCAGCATTTT.

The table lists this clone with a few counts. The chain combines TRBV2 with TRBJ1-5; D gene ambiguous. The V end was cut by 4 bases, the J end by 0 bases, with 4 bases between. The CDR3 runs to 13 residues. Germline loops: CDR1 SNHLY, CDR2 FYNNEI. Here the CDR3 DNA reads TGTGCCAGCAGTGTAGATAGCAATCAGCCCCAGCATTTT. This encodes CASSVDSNQPQHF.

CDR3 protein: CASRQTGAYGYTF. Written as DNA, the CDR3 is TGTGCCAGCAGACAGACAGGGGCCTATGGCTACACCTTC. The chain joins TRBV27 to TRBJ1-2, with 8 bases that match TRBD1. Germline V gene data show CDR1 as MNHEY and CDR2 as SMNVEV (reference sequence). The CDR3 is made up of 13 amino acids. J gave up 4 bases and V 6 bases, and 4 bases lay outside the gene matches.

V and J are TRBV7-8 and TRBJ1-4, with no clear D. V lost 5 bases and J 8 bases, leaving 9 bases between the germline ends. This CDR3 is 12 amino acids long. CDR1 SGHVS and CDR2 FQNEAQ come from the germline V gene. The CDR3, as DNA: TGTGCCAGCAGCCCGACCTTAGAAAAACTGTTTTTT. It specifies CASSPTLEKLFF.

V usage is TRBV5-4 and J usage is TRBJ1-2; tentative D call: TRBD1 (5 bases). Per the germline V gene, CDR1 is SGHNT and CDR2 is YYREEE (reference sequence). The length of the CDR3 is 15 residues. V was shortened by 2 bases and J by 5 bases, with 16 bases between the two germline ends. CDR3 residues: CASSLVDRGGYGYTF. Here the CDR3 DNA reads TGTGCCAGCAGCTTAGTGGACCGGGGCGGGTATGGCTACACCTTC. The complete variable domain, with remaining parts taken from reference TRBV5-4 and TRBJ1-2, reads ETGVTQSPTHLIKTRGQQVTLRCSSQSGHNTVSWYQQALGQGPQFIFQYYREEENGRGNFPPRFSGLQFPNYSSELNVNALELDDSALYLCASSLVDRGGYGYTFGSGTRLTVV.

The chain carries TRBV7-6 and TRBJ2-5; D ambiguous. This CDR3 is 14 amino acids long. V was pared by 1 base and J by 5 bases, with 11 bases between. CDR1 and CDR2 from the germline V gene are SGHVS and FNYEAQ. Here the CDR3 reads CASSLDQVRETQYF. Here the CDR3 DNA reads TGTGCCAGCAGCTTAGATCAGGTGCGGGAGACCCAGTACTTC.

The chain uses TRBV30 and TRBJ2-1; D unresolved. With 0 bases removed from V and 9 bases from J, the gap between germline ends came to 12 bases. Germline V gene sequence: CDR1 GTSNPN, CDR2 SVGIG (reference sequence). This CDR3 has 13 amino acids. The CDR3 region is CAWSVGPWSEQFF. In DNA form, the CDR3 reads TGTGCCTGGAGTGTAGGTCCCTGGAGTGAGCAGTTCTTC.

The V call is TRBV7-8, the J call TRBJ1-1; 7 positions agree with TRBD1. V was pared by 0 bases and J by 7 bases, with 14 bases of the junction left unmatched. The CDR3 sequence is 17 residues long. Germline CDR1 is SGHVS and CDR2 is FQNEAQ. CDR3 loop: CASSLATRNRGGGEAFF. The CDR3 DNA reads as TGTGCCAGCAGCTTAGCCACCAGGAACAGGGGTGGCGGTGAAGCTTTCTTT. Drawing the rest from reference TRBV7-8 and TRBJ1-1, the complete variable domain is GAGVSQSPRYKVAKRGQDVALRCDPISGHVSLFWYQQALGQGPEFLTYFQNEAQLDKSGLPSDRFFAERPEGSVSTLKIQRTQQEDSAVYLCASSLATRNRGGGEAFFGQGTRLTVV.

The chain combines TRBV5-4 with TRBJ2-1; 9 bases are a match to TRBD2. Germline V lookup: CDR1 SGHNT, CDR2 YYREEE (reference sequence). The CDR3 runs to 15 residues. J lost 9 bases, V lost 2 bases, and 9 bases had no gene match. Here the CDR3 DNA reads TGTGCCAGCAGCTTAGCGGCGGGGGGGCGGAGTGAGCAGTTCTTC. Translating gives CASSLAAGGRSEQFF.

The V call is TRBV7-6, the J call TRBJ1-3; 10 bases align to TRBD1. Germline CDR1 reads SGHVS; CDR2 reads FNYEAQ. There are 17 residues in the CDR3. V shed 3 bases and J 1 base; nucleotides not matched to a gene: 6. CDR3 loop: CASSLNWGQGSGNTIYF. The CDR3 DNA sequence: TGTGCCAGCAGCTTGAATTGGGGACAGGGGTCTGGAAACACCATATATTTT.

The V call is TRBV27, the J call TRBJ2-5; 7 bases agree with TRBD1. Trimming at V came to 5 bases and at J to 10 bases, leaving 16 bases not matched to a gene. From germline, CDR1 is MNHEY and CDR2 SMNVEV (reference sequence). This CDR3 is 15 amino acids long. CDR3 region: CASSQNQGVPGVQYF. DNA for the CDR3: TGTGCCAGCAGTCAGAACCAGGGGGTCCCAGGAGTCCAGTACTTC.

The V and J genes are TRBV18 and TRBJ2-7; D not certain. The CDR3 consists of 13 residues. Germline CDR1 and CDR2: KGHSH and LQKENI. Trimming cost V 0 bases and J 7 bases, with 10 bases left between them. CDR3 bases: TGTGCCAGCTCACCACCGTCGGGCTGGGAGCAGTACTTC. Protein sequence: CASSPPSGWEQYF.

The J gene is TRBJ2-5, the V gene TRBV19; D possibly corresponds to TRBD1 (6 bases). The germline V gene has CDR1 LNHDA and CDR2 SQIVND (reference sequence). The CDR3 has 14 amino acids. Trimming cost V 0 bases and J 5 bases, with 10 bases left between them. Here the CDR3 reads CASSIDPGVETQYF. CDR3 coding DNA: TGTGCCAGTAGTATAGATCCAGGGGTGGAGACCCAGTACTTC.